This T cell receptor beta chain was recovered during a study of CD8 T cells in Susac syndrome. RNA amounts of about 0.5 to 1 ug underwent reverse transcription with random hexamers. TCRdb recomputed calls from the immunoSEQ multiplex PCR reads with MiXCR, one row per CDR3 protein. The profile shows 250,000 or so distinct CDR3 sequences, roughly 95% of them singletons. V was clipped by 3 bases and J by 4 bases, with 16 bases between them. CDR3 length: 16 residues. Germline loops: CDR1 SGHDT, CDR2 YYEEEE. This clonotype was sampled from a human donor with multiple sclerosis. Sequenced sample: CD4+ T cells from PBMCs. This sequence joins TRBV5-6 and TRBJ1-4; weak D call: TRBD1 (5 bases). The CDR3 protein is CASSSGLRGGNEKLFF. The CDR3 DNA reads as TGTGCCAGCAGCTCCGGATTGAGGGGCGGTAATGAAAAACTGTTTTTT.